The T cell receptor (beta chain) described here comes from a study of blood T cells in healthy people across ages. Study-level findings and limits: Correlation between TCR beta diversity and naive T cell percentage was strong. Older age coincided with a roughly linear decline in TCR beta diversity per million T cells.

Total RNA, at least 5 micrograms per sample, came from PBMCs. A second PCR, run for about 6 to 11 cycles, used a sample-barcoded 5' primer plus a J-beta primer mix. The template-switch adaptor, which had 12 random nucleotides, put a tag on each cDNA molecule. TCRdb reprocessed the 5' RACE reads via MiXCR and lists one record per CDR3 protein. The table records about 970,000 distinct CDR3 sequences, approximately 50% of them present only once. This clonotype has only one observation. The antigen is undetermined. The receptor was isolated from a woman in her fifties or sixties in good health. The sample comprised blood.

CDR3 amino acids: CASSLGPVGRALQYEQYF. The CDR3, as DNA: TGTGCCAGCAGCTTGGGCCCGGTCGGGAGGGCTCTCCAGTATGAGCAGTACTTC. This chain connects TRBV6-1 to TRBJ2-7; the match to TRBD2 covers 8 bases. CDR1 MNHNS and CDR2 SASEGT come from the germline V gene. V dropped 6 bases and J dropped 7; count of bases not matched to a gene: 23. CDR3 length equals 18 residues.